What follows are 25 T cell receptor beta chains derived from one specimen sequenced in a study of blood T cell repertoires in COVID-19. The table came from immunoSEQ multiplex PCR; TCRdb's copy has only in-frame clones and leaves some out. Altogether some 240,000 clones are present, 75% to 90% being singletons, with the ten largest covering about 6.3%. The sequenced material came from peripheral blood. The receptor source for this set is a man aged 60-69 years who had recovered from COVID-19.

The chain is built from TRBV27 and TRBJ2-2; TRBD2 aligns across 10 bases. This CDR3 region has 17 residues. V lost 2 bases to trimming and J lost 6 bases; unmatched junction nucleotides: 9. Per the germline V gene, CDR1 is MNHEY and CDR2 is SMNVEV (reference sequence). CDR3: CASSLPGLAFNPGELFF. DNA for the CDR3: TGTGCCAGCAGTTTACCGGGACTAGCGTTTAATCCCGGGGAGCTGTTTTTT.

This CDR3 is CASSSPGQGIQGEQYF. CDR3 nucleotides: TGTGCCAGCAGCTCGCCGGGACAGGGGATCCAAGGGGAGCAGTACTTC. The chain is built from TRBV5-4 and TRBJ2-7; 10 bases line up with TRBD1. CDR1 is SGHNT and CDR2 is YYREEE in the germline V gene (reference sequence). The J segment lost 7 bases and the V segment lost 3 bases, leaving 13 bases of the junction unmatched. CDR3 length: 16 residues.

This clone has a handful of counts. V and J are TRBV6-4 and TRBJ1-2; 12 bases match TRBD1. CDR1 is MRHNA and CDR2 is SNTAGT in the germline V gene. CDR3 length: 16 amino acids. V lost 4 bases, J lost 7 bases, and 10 bases stayed unmatched. The CDR3 DNA reads as TGTGCCAGCAGTGCTCTGGGGACAGGGGGCCTTGGTGGCTACACCTTC. Amino acids: CASSALGTGGLGGYTF.

Note on this clone: Within the sample, other DNA sequences also encode this same CDR3. The chain joins TRBV19 to TRBJ1-2; D may be TRBD1 (5 bases). Germline V gene lookup returns CDR1 LNHDA and CDR2 SQIVND (reference sequence). This CDR3 region has 13 residues. V was cut by 1 base and J by 4 bases, with 7 bases left in between. CDR3 residues: CASSIGQSYGYTF. In nucleotides, the CDR3 is TGTGCCAGTAGTATAGGACAGTCCTATGGCTACACCTTC.

The CDR3 sequence: CASSLTGAATGSPLHF. The CDR3 DNA follows: TGTGCCAGCAGCTTAACGGGGGCAGCTACGGGTTCACCCCTCCACTTT. This rearrangement joins TRBV7-3 to TRBJ1-6; tentatively, D is TRBD1 (6 bases). Trimming took off 0 bases at V and 9 bases at J, with 15 bases between the two ends. Germline V lookup: CDR1 SGHTA, CDR2 FQGTGA. The CDR3 has 16 amino acids.

In DNA form, the CDR3 reads TGTGCCAGCAGCTTAGGGGACAGATTGAACACTGAAGCTTTCTTT. Encoded protein: CASSLGDRLNTEAFF. The V and J genes are TRBV13 and TRBJ1-1, with a tentative D call TRBD1 (6 bases). CDR3 length equals 15 residues. CDR1 and CDR2 (germline): PRHDT, FYEKMQ (reference sequence). Trimming shortened V by 0 bases and J by 0 bases, and 8 bases separated the two germline ends. The complete variable domain, with remaining parts taken from reference TRBV13 and TRBJ1-1, reads AAGVIQSPRHLIKEKRETATLKCYPIPRHDTVYWYQQGPGQDPQFLISFYEKMQSDKGSIPDRFSAQQFSDYHSELNMSSLELGDSALYFCASSLGDRLNTEAFFGQGTRLTVV.

The V gene is TRBV5-6, the J gene TRBJ1-4; 8 positions match TRBD1. Germline loops: CDR1 SGHDT, CDR2 YYEEEE. The CDR3 sequence is 15 residues long. V was clipped by 3 bases and J by 12 bases; unmatched bases: 13. CDR3 bases: TGTGCCAGCAGCTCCCGGACAGGGTGGGCCCGGGAACTGTTTTTT. Its translation: CASSSRTGWARELFF.

V and J are TRBV27 and TRBJ1-2; 7 bases line up with TRBD1. The CDR3 covers 15 residues. Germline CDR1 MNHEY, CDR2 SMNVEV (reference sequence). V lost 2 bases and J lost 2; bases outside the gene matches: 5. The CDR3 region has the DNA TGTGCCAGCAGTTTAAAGCCAGGGGGGAACTATGGCTACACCTTC. Translating it yields CASSLKPGGNYGYTF.

The chain employs TRBV7-2 and TRBJ2-1; D possibly corresponds to TRBD2 (5 bases). The CDR3 loop spans 13 amino acids. V was trimmed by 5 bases and J by 9 bases, leaving 14 bases between them. Germline loops: CDR1 SGHTA, CDR2 FQGNSA. The chain's CDR3 is CASSARRGAEQFF. CDR3 DNA: TGTGCCAGCAGCGCGCGACGGGGAGCTGAGCAGTTCTTC. The full variable domain, completed using reference TRBV7-2 and TRBJ2-1, is GAGVSQSPSNKVTEKGKDVELRCDPISGHTALYWYRQSLGQGLEFLIYFQGNSAPDKSGLPSDRFSAERTGGSVSTLTIQRTQQEDSAVYLCASSARRGAEQFFGPGTRLTVL.

The gene calls are TRBV11-2 and TRBJ2-1, with 9 bases fitting TRBD1. The CDR3 sequence is 14 residues long. The V gene end was trimmed by 8 bases and the J gene end by 3 bases; junction bases not matched to a gene: 5. Per germline, CDR1 SGHAT and CDR2 FQNNGV. The CDR3 region is CASCTGGIYNEQFF. In DNA form, the CDR3 reads TGTGCCAGCTGTACAGGGGGCATCTACAATGAGCAGTTCTTC. Complete variable domain (other parts from reference TRBV11-2 and TRBJ2-1): EAGVAQSPRYKIIEKRQSVAFWCNPISGHATLYWYQQILGQGPKLLIQFQNNGVVDDSQLPKDRFSAERLKGVDSTLKIQPAKLEDSAVYLCASCTGGIYNEQFFGPGTRLTVL.

With respect to this clone: A read error may explain this, as a much larger clone is one base away. The V and J genes are TRBV5-1 and TRBJ2-7, with 7 bases that match TRBD1. CDR1 SGHRS and CDR2 YFSETQ come from the germline V gene. The CDR3 contains 13 residues. The junction had 3 bases not matched to a gene; V was cut back by 3 bases and J by 3 bases. Written as DNA, the CDR3 is TGCGCCAGCAGCTCCCGGGACAGCTACGAGCAGTACTTC. Its translation: CASSSRDSYEQYF.

The chain employs TRBV19 and TRBJ2-7; 10 positions match TRBD1. V was clipped by 9 bases and J by 1 base; unmatched bases: 9. The length of the CDR3 is 15 residues. From germline, CDR1 is LNHDA and CDR2 SQIVND (reference sequence). The CDR3 sequence: CASAAGTGVSYEQYF. The CDR3 DNA reads TGTGCCAGCGCCGCCGGGACAGGGGTGTCCTACGAGCAGTACTTC.

V is TRBV3-1 (or the pseudogene TRBV3-2) and J is TRBJ1-2; tentatively, D is TRBD1 (5 bases). Germline V CDR1 and CDR2: LGHDT, YNNKEL (reference sequence). V was trimmed by 0 bases and J by 7 bases, leaving 15 bases between them. This CDR3 is 15 amino acids long. CDR3 DNA: TGTGCCAGCAGCCAAGATGCGGCCAGGGCGACTGGCTACACCTTC. It specifies CASSQDAARATGYTF.

The chain carries TRBV23-1 and TRBJ2-7; D not certain. TRBV23-1 is given ORF status, its function remaining uncertain. This CDR3 spans 14 amino acids. Trimming left V 5 bases short and J 0 bases short, with 11 bases between. As DNA, the CDR3 is TGCGCCAGCAGTACCACGACTCTCTCCTACGAGCAGTACTTC. This gives the protein CASSTTTLSYEQYF.

The chain couples TRBV7-6 to TRBJ2-2; TRBD1 matches at 7 bases. The ends lost 1 base at V and 4 bases at J; junction bases unmatched: 6. This CDR3 region has 16 residues. CDR1 SGHVS and CDR2 FNYEAQ come from the germline V gene. CDR3 nucleotides: TGTGCCAGCAGCTTAGAACCGACAGGGTCCACCGGGGAGCTGTTTTTT. Protein sequence: CASSLEPTGSTGELFF.

The genes are TRBV5-8 and TRBJ2-2; D unclear. Trimming cost V 5 bases and J 0 bases, with 11 bases left between them. The CDR3 consists of 15 residues. Germline loops: CDR1 SGHTS, CDR2 YDEGEE. The CDR3 protein is CASRLRSPNTGELFF. DNA for the CDR3: TGTGCCAGCAGGTTGAGGAGTCCGAACACCGGGGAGCTGTTTTTT.

The genes are TRBV5-1 and TRBJ2-1; the D is unclear. The ends were cut back, 0 bases at V and 7 bases at J, with 14 bases in the middle. This CDR3 contains 15 residues. The germline V gene encodes CDR1 SGHRS and CDR2 YFSETQ. The CDR3 here is CASSLVAAQFNEQFF. The DNA for the CDR3 is TGCGCCAGCAGCTTGGTCGCAGCGCAGTTTAATGAGCAGTTCTTC.

This chain joins TRBV12-5 and TRBJ2-3; 15 positions match TRBD2. Trimming removed 5 bases from V and 4 bases from J; junction bases left unmatched: 7. This CDR3 region has 17 residues. Germline-derived CDR1 and CDR2 are LGHNT and FRNRAP. CDR3 in amino acids: CASGPGLAGGPPDTQYF. For the CDR3, the DNA is TGTGCTAGTGGTCCGGGACTAGCGGGGGGCCCCCCAGATACGCAGTATTTT. Full variable domain (outside the CDR3, taken from reference TRBV12-5 and TRBJ2-3): DARVTQTPRHKVTEMGQEVTMRCQPILGHNTVFWYRQTMMQGLELLAYFRNRAPLDDSGMPKDRFSAEMPDATLATLKIQPSEPRDSAVYFCASGPGLAGGPPDTQYFGPGTRLTVL.

The chain is built from TRBV12-5 and TRBJ1-1; D unclear. CDR3 length: 12 residues. V gave up 2 bases and J gave up 9 bases, with 10 bases separating them. Germline CDR1 LGHNT, CDR2 FRNRAP. CDR3 loop: CASGLQHTKAFF. CDR3 nucleotides: TGTGCTAGTGGTTTGCAACACACCAAAGCTTTCTTT.

The CDR3 coding sequence is TGTGCCAGTAGTATAGGGACAGGGTATTCCTACGAGCAGTACTTC. The encoded protein is CASSIGTGYSYEQYF. V and J are TRBV19 and TRBJ2-7; TRBD1 matches 8 bases. After removal of 1 base from V and 1 base from J, the junction contained 3 bases not matched to a gene. The V gene's germline CDR1 is LNHDA and CDR2 SQIVND (reference sequence). This CDR3 region has 15 residues.

The V and J genes are TRBV5-4 and TRBJ1-6, with D uncertain. V was pared by 0 bases and J by 10 bases, with 17 bases between. The CDR3 has 16 residues. Germline assignment: CDR1 SGHNT and CDR2 YYREEE (reference sequence). CDR3: CASSLEPQGTASPLHF. In DNA, the CDR3 is TGTGCCAGCAGCTTGGAACCCCAAGGCACAGCCTCACCCCTCCACTTT.

The genes are TRBV6-5 and TRBJ2-7; maybe TRBD2 (6 bases). The germline V gene has CDR1 MNHEY and CDR2 SVGAGI. This CDR3 has 12 residues. V shed 6 bases and J shed 4 bases, with 10 bases lying between them. The CDR3 sequence: CASSPGTYEQYF. The CDR3, as DNA: TGTGCCAGCAGCCCCGGGACTTACGAGCAGTACTTC.

The chain recombines TRBV2 with TRBJ1-3; 7 bases are shared with TRBD1. Germline V CDR1 and CDR2: SNHLY, FYNNEI. V trimming: 6 bases; J trimming: 9 bases; junction bases outside the gene matches: 23. This CDR3 has 18 amino acids. CDR3 nucleotides: TGTGCCAGCAGGCCCCCTTCAACAGGGGCCGCCCTTCGGGGCACCATATATTTT. Translating it yields CASRPPSTGAALRGTIYF.

The chain recombines TRBV29-1 with TRBJ2-5; 8 nucleotides match TRBD2. CDR1 is SQVTM, CDR2 ANQGSEA, per germline. Unmatched junction bases numbered 14, after V lost 7 bases and J lost 7 bases. This CDR3 is built from 14 residues. The CDR3 protein is CSALGSGGQGTQYF. The DNA for the CDR3 is TGCAGCGCCCTCGGAAGCGGGGGCCAGGGGACCCAGTACTTC.

CDR3 protein: CASSIQGGASNQPQHF. CDR3 nucleotides: TGTGCCAGTAGTATCCAGGGCGGGGCTAGCAATCAGCCCCAGCATTTT. The chain couples TRBV19 to TRBJ1-5; D may be TRBD1 (5 bases). Between the trimmed V and J ends, which lost 3 bases and 0 bases, there was a span of 12 bases. This CDR3 contains 16 residues. The germline V gene has CDR1 LNHDA and CDR2 SQIVND (reference sequence).